This TCR beta chain appears in the sequencing data of a study of blood T cell repertoires in COVID-19. Study-level information: Samples taken during acute and convalescent COVID-19 were collected in the United States, Italy and Spain. T cells, B-cell-depleted T cells, or PBMCs provided the cDNA or gDNA that served as material.

Original handling: Counts of nucleated cells, estimated from reference gene primer amplification, were obtained. Data came from immunoSEQ multiplex PCR; TCRdb stores just in-frame clones and leaves some out. That table supplies the V and J calls and clone size; D and trimming were determined from the DNA. The sample lists 75,000 to 90,000 clones; about 90% were seen once. The CDR3 has 14 amino acids. The germline V gene has CDR1 SGHAT and CDR2 FQDESV (reference sequence). Trimming cost V 5 bases and J 5 bases; bases outside gene matches: 8. This sequence joins TRBV11-1 and TRBJ2-7; 8 bases agree with TRBD2. The TCR comes from a woman aged 50 to 60 in a cohort sampled during active COVID-19. The sample comprised peripheral blood. The CDR3 reads CASSAGTRDHEQYF. Written as DNA, the CDR3 is TGTGCCAGCAGCGCCGGGACTAGGGACCACGAGCAGTACTTC.